These 14 T cell receptor beta chains were sequenced from one sample in a study of lymphopenia after photon versus proton radiotherapy. Sequencing used immunoSEQ multiplex PCR; TCRdb keeps in-frame clones, though not all of them. Of around 20,000 clones in the sample, 92% were seen once. The input for sequencing was peripheral blood, taken from a patient treated with proton-based radiotherapy. The source is a woman in her seventies with pancreatic cancer. Some clones in this sample may be carry-over from other donors' samples.

The chain has TRBV28 and TRBJ2-7, with 7 bases fitting TRBD2. The CDR3 covers 14 residues. Germline V gene lookup returns CDR1 MDHEN and CDR2 SYDVKM. V lost 6 bases and J lost 0; bases outside the gene matches: 5. The CDR3 loop reads CASRSGGSSYEQYF. Written as DNA, the CDR3 is TGTGCCAGCAGATCAGGCGGGAGCTCCTACGAGCAGTACTTC.

This clone has only a few counts. The chain joins TRBV7-9 to TRBJ1-1, with D uncertain. Germline CDR1 and CDR2: SEHNR and FQNEAQ (reference sequence). The CDR3 loop spans 13 amino acids. The ends were cut back, 1 base at V and 3 bases at J, with 6 bases in the middle. In nucleotides, the CDR3 is TGTGCCAGCAGCTTAGACGGTTACACTGAAGCTTTCTTT. Its translation: CASSLDGYTEAFF.

This rearrangement joins TRBV7-9 to TRBJ2-1, with D unclear. Trimming took 0 bases from V and 0 from J, leaving 3 bases between them. Germline V lookup: CDR1 SEHNR, CDR2 FQNEAQ (reference sequence). The CDR3 contains 14 residues. Here the CDR3 reads CASSLASSYNEQFF. DNA of the CDR3: TGTGCCAGCAGCTTAGCGTCCTCCTACAATGAGCAGTTCTTC.

The CDR3 nucleotides are TGTGCCAGCAGTAAACAGGGAACTGAAGCTTTCTTT. Encoded protein: CASSKQGTEAFF. V gene TRBV6-5 combines with J gene TRBJ1-1, with D possibly matching TRBD1 (6 bases). V was pared by 5 bases and J by 5 bases, with 9 bases between. The germline gives CDR1 MNHEY, CDR2 SVGAGI. The CDR3 is made up of 12 amino acids.

The chain recombines TRBV4-3 with TRBJ2-6; D is ambiguous. V was pared by 0 bases and J by 0 bases, with 9 bases between. The germline V gene encodes CDR1 LGHNA and CDR2 YSLEER. There are 17 residues in the CDR3. Here the CDR3 reads CASSQDPEVSGANVLTF. Here the CDR3 DNA reads TGCGCCAGCAGCCAAGACCCAGAGGTCTCTGGGGCCAACGTCCTGACTTTC.

This clone appeared a single time. The rearrangement joins TRBV6-4 to TRBJ1-1; no clear D. Germline V CDR1 and CDR2: MRHNA, SNTAGT. The CDR3 spans 13 residues. V lost 2 bases to trimming and J lost 1 base, with 5 bases between them. The CDR3 loop is CASSDHPNTEAFF. In nucleotides, the CDR3 is TGTGCCAGCAGTGACCATCCGAACACTGAAGCTTTCTTT.

The chain has TRBV18 and TRBJ1-2; 8 bases are a match to TRBD1. CDR3 length equals 13 residues. V was clipped by 3 bases and J by 8 bases; unmatched bases: 5. Per the germline V gene, CDR1 is KGHSH and CDR2 is LQKENI. The CDR3 coding sequence is TGTGCCAGCTCACCGGACAGGGATCAGGGCTACACCTTC. Translation: CASSPDRDQGYTF.

The rearrangement links TRBV5-1 to TRBJ2-2; 10 nucleotides align to TRBD1. Germline loops: CDR1 SGHRS, CDR2 YFSETQ. This CDR3 comprises 15 residues. V lost 3 bases, J lost 4 bases, and 3 bases stayed unmatched. The CDR3 nucleotides are TGCGCCAGCAGCTGGACAGGGGGGAGCACCGGGGAGCTGTTTTTT. Translation: CASSWTGGSTGELFF.

This chain links TRBV5-8 with TRBJ1-2; no reliable D call. V dropped 7 bases and J dropped 8 bases, with 15 bases sitting between them. CDR1 and CDR2 (germline): SGHTS, YDEGEE. This CDR3 region has 12 residues. CDR3 DNA sequence: TGTGCCAGCGGCACTCTAAGAAACGGCTACACCTTC. Translation: CASGTLRNGYTF. The full variable domain, in which reference TRBV5-8 and TRBJ1-2 provide the parts outside the CDR3, is EAGVTQSPTHLIKTRGQQATLRCSPISGHTSVYWYQQALGLGLQFLLWYDEGEERNRGNFPPRFSGRQFPNYSSELNVNALELEDSALYLCASGTLRNGYTFGSGTRLTVV.

The rearrangement uses TRBV27 and TRBJ2-1; D is possibly TRBD1 or TRBD2 (5 bases each). V was cut by 9 bases and J by 2 bases, with 14 bases left in between. This CDR3 region has 14 residues. Germline assignment: CDR1 MNHEY and CDR2 SMNVEV (reference sequence). The CDR3 nucleotides read TGTGCCAGTGGGGGAGACGGCACCTACAATGAGCAGTTCTTC. It yields the protein CASGGDGTYNEQFF.

This clone showed up just a few times. The chain joins TRBV15 to TRBJ2-2; no firm D call. Germline values: CDR1 LNHNV, CDR2 YYDKDF (reference sequence). Trimming took off 5 bases at V and 2 bases at J, with 6 bases between the two ends. The CDR3 runs to 13 residues. CDR3 amino acids: CATSPQNTGELFF. The CDR3, as DNA: TGTGCCACCAGCCCGCAAAACACCGGGGAGCTGTTTTTT.

The chain combines TRBV30 with TRBJ1-3, with D uncertain. Trimming left V 0 bases short and J 0 bases short, with 15 bases between. This CDR3 spans 17 amino acids. Germline CDR1 GTSNPN, CDR2 SVGIG (reference sequence). Here the CDR3 DNA reads TGTGCCTGGAGTGTAAAATTTGGGCAGCTCTCTGGAAACACCATATATTTT. Translation: CAWSVKFGQLSGNTIYF. Full variable domain (remainder filled in from reference TRBV30 and TRBJ1-3): SQTIHQWPATLVQPVGSPLSLECTVEGTSNPNLYWYRQAAGRGLQLLFYSVGIGQISSEVPQNLSASRPQDRQFILSSKKLLLSDSGFYLCAWSVKFGQLSGNTIYFGEGSWLTVV.

The chain links TRBV30 to TRBJ2-3, with 7 nucleotides matching TRBD1. Per the germline V gene, CDR1 is GTSNPN and CDR2 is SVGIG (reference sequence). V gave up 0 bases and J gave up 7 bases; unmatched junction bases: 10. The CDR3 totals 15 residues. This chain's CDR3 is CAWSVDRVIENTQYF. DNA for the CDR3: TGTGCCTGGAGTGTAGACAGGGTTATAGAGAATACGCAGTATTTT.

The J gene is TRBJ2-7, the V gene TRBV5-1; D unclear. This CDR3 region has 12 residues. V was cut by 2 bases and J by 5 bases, with 8 bases left in between. Germline V gene sequence: CDR1 SGHRS, CDR2 YFSETQ. CDR3 nucleotides: TGCGCCAGCAGCTTCGTCGGGCACGAGCAGTACTTC. This sequence encodes CASSFVGHEQYF.